This is a list of T cell receptor beta chains from one sample in a study of graft-versus-host responses after intestinal transplantation. Sequencing was performed with immunoSEQ multiplex PCR; in TCRdb, only in-frame clones are kept and a portion is missing. This sample yields 93,000 or so clones, of which 80% to 95% are seen a single time; 1.2% belongs to the top ten. The antigens these receptors bind are not known. The source material was unstimulated CD8+ T cells sorted from spleen or lymph node cells, sampled before intestinal transplant. The receptors derive from a human donor who received an intestinal transplant. CDR3s include the opening cysteine and the closing phenylalanine or tryptophan. D genes are given only for firm matches. A clone size is listed for some rows: how often the clone was seen (once, few, many), or a class if it is expanded.

cdr3_nt	cdr3_aa	j_call	v_call	clone_size	d_call
TGTGCCAGTAGTCCGACGGACGACTACAATGAGCAGTTCTTC	CASSPTDDYNEQFF	TRBJ2-1	TRBV19	once	-
TGTGCCAGCAGCCAAGACACAGGGGTGGGGGAAAAACTGTTTTTT	CASSQDTGVGEKLFF	TRBJ1-4	TRBV4-2	-	TRBD1
TGTGCCAGCAGTGAAACCGTACAGGGCTACGAGCAGTACTTC	CASSETVQGYEQYF	TRBJ2-7	TRBV6-1	-	-
TGTGCCAGCAGCTTGGCTCCGCTCTCCTATAATTCACCCCTCCACTTT	CASSLAPLSYNSPLHF	TRBJ1-6	TRBV5-6	-	-
TGTGCTAGTGGTCTCTTTTCCGGGACAGAGACCTATGGCTACACCTTC	CASGLFSGTETYGYTF	TRBJ1-2	TRBV12-5	-	TRBD1
TGTGCCAGCAGTGAAAAAGCGCGGGAGCAGTACTTC	CASSEKAREQYF	TRBJ2-7	TRBV2	once	-
TGTGCCAGCAGTGAAGCGGAGACCCAGTACTTC	CASSEAETQYF	TRBJ2-5	TRBV6-5	-	-
TGTGCCAGCAGCTCCCGACTTTTGAACACTGAAGCTTTCTTT	CASSSRLLNTEAFF	TRBJ1-1	TRBV5-4	-	-
TGTGCCAGCAGTGAGATCGGACAGGGGAGAGGGACTAACTATGGCTACACCTTC	CASSEIGQGRGTNYGYTF	TRBJ1-2	TRBV2	-	TRBD1
TGTGCCAGCAGCGTAGACCGCGACGTCGACAGGTTGGAACTGTTTTTT	CASSVDRDVDRLELFF	TRBJ1-4	TRBV9	once	-
TGCGCCAGCAGCCAAGATCGGGTCGAGCAGTTCTTC	CASSQDRVEQFF	TRBJ2-1	TRBV4-1	-	-
TGTGCCAGCAGCCTAACGACAGGGGGCGACACTGAAGCTTTCTTT	CASSLTTGGDTEAFF	TRBJ1-1	TRBV7-9	-	TRBD1
TGTGCCACAGCGGGGGAAGGGAACACTGAAGCTTTCTTT	CATAGEGNTEAFF	TRBJ1-1	TRBV7-9	-	-
TGTGCCAGCAGCCCCCCGGGGAGTGCCAAAAACATTCAGTACTTC	CASSPPGSAKNIQYF	TRBJ2-4	TRBV4-2	-	-
TGTGCCAGCAGCGCCCAAGACAGTAACACCGGGGAGCTGTTTTTT	CASSAQDSNTGELFF	TRBJ2-2	TRBV9	-	-
TGTGCCAGCAGCTTAAATCCGGGGGCTGAAGCTTTCTTT	CASSLNPGAEAFF	TRBJ1-1	TRBV7-8	-	-
TGTGCCAGCAGCCGACTAGCGGGGGGGGACACCGGGGAGCTGTTTTTT	CASSRLAGGDTGELFF	TRBJ2-2	TRBV5-4	-	TRBD2
TGTGCCAGCAGCTCCCGGACGGGTATGACCTACGAGCAGTACTTC	CASSSRTGMTYEQYF	TRBJ2-7	TRBV7-9	-	-
TGTGCCAGCAGTTTAGGGCTTCCCTACAATGAGCAGTTCTTC	CASSLGLPYNEQFF	TRBJ2-1	TRBV27	-	-
TGTGCCAGCAGACCGACAGGCGGGGGCACTGAAGCTTTCTTT	CASRPTGGGTEAFF	TRBJ1-1	TRBV6-5	-	-
TGTGCCAGCAGTGGGCTAGCGGGGGTTCAGTACTTC	CASSGLAGVQYF	TRBJ2-4	TRBV2	-	TRBD2
TGTGCCAGCAGCGCGGACCCTGAGGGCAATGAGCAGTTCTTC	CASSADPEGNEQFF	TRBJ2-1	TRBV9	-	-
TGTGCCAGCACTACGACAGGGGGCGCATACGGGGCCAACGTCCTGACTTTC	CASTTTGGAYGANVLTF	TRBJ2-6	TRBV2	-	TRBD1
TGCGCCAGCAGTCAATCGCCCCGCCGGGACAGGCCGACCGACAAATCCTACGAGCAGTACTTC	CASSQSPRRDRPTDKSYEQYF	TRBJ2-7	TRBV23-1	-	TRBD1
TGTGCCAGCAGCTCCAGGGTCTGGGATTCACCCCTCCACTTT	CASSSRVWDSPLHF	TRBJ1-6	TRBV11-1	-	-
TGTGCTAGTGGTTTGGTACTCGTGAGAGGTGGATATGAAAAACTGTTTTTT	CASGLVLVRGGYEKLFF	TRBJ1-4	TRBV12-5	-	-
TGCGCCAGCAGCCCAGGGGCCAACACTGAAGCTTTCTTT	CASSPGANTEAFF	TRBJ1-1	TRBV4-1	-	-
TGTGCCAGCAGCTTAAAGGGACAGGGGGCCCCTGGAAACACCATATATTTT	CASSLKGQGAPGNTIYF	TRBJ1-3	TRBV7-6	-	TRBD1
TGTGCCATCAGTGAGGCAGGTTTCGGCTACGAGCAGTACTTC	CAISEAGFGYEQYF	TRBJ2-7	TRBV10-3	-	-
TGCAGCGTAGGGGGGGAGGACTCCCCAGGGGCTTTCTTT	CSVGGEDSPGAFF	TRBJ1-1	TRBV29-1	-	-
TGCGCCAGCAGCCAAGGCACAGGGACAAATGAAAAACTGTTTTTT	CASSQGTGTNEKLFF	TRBJ1-4	TRBV4-1	-	-
TGTGCCAGTACTGGGGCACTGGACTATGGCTACACCTTC	CASTGALDYGYTF	TRBJ1-2	TRBV9	-	-
TGTGCCAGTAGTATCGACTTGAGCTCCTATAATTCACCCCTCCACTTT	CASSIDLSSYNSPLHF	TRBJ1-6	TRBV19	-	-
TGTGCCAGCAGTTCTTCCCTAATTGGGTTGGACATTCAGTACTTC	CASSSSLIGLDIQYF	TRBJ2-4	TRBV6-5	-	-
TGTGCCAGCTCACCCCTCAGCCGGGCGGGCGAGCAGTACTTC	CASSPLSRAGEQYF	TRBJ2-7	TRBV18	-	-
TGTGCCAGCAGCTTAGTGGCAGGTAGCACTGAAGCTTTCTTT	CASSLVAGSTEAFF	TRBJ1-1	TRBV7-2	-	-
TGCGCCAGCAGCCAAAGGGGGCCGTTCACAGATACGCAGTATTTT	CASSQRGPFTDTQYF	TRBJ2-3	TRBV4-1	-	TRBD1
TGTGCCAGCAGTTCTCCTGGTTGGGACGAGCAGTACTTC	CASSSPGWDEQYF	TRBJ2-7	TRBV27	-	-
TGTGCCAGCAGCGGAACCGGGACCATGAGGGGAAACACCATATATTTT	CASSGTGTMRGNTIYF	TRBJ1-3	TRBV7-9	-	-
TGTGCCAGCAGGGAGAACACCGGGGAGCTGTTTTTT	CASRENTGELFF	TRBJ2-2	TRBV7-8	-	-
TGTGCCAGCAGTGTCTTCGACAGGGTTGTAAGGCCCGATAATGAAAAACTGTTTTTT	CASSVFDRVVRPDNEKLFF	TRBJ1-4	TRBV2	-	TRBD1
TGTGCCAGCAGCTTAAGGGGGGCTCCGGACAGTAATGAAAAACTGTTTTTT	CASSLRGAPDSNEKLFF	TRBJ1-4	TRBV7-6	-	-
TGTGCCGGCACCCGGGAGAACACTGAAGCTTTCTTT	CAGTRENTEAFF	TRBJ1-1	TRBV2	-	-
TGCGCCAGCAGCCAAGAGGCAGGGCCCACAGATACGCAGTATTTT	CASSQEAGPTDTQYF	TRBJ2-3	TRBV4-1	-	-
TGTGCCAGCAGGGAGACCCAGTGGAATCAGCCCCAGCATTTT	CASRETQWNQPQHF	TRBJ1-5	TRBV6-5	-	-
TGTGCCAGCAGCTTTGCCCGACCCACGCAGTATTTT	CASSFARPTQYF	TRBJ2-3	TRBV11-2	-	-
TGTGCCAGCAGCACGGGACTAGCGCCCTACGAGCAGTACTTC	CASSTGLAPYEQYF	TRBJ2-7	TRBV5-6	-	TRBD2
TGTGCCAGCAGCGTAGTGGGCGGGGGGAAGGGTGAGCAGTTCTTC	CASSVVGGGKGEQFF	TRBJ2-1	TRBV9	-	TRBD2
TGTGCCAGCAGCCAAGGGCTCACAGATACGCAGTATTTT	CASSQGLTDTQYF	TRBJ2-3	TRBV14	few	-
TGTGCCAGCAGCAAAGCGGGGGCCTTTAGCACAGATACGCAGTATTTT	CASSKAGAFSTDTQYF	TRBJ2-3	TRBV2	-	TRBD2
TGTGCCAGCAGCGGACTCGCTCAGAAGGTGGGGACCCATGGCTACACCTTC	CASSGLAQKVGTHGYTF	TRBJ1-2	TRBV9	once	-
TGTGCCAGCAGTGAAGCTTCTAGCGGGGGGGCCGAGCAGTTCTTC	CASSEASSGGAEQFF	TRBJ2-1	TRBV6-1	once	TRBD2